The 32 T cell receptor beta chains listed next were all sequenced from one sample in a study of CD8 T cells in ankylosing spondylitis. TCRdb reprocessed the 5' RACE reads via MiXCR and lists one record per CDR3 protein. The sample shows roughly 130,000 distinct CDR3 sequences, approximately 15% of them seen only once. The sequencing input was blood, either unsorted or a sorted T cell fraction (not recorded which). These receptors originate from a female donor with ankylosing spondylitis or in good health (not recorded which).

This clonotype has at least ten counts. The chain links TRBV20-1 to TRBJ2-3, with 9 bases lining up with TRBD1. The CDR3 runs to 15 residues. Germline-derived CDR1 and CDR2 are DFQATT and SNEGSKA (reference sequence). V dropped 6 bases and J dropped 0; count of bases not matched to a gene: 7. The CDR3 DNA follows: TGCAGTGCCTCGGGACAGGGTTCTAGCACAGATACGCAGTATTTT. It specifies CSASGQGSSTDTQYF.

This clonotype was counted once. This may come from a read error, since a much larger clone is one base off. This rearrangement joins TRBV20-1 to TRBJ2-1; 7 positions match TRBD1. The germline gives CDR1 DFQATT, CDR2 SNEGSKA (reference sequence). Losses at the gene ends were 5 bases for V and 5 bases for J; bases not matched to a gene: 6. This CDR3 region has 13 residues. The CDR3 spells CSAPGQNHNEQFF. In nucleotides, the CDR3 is TGCAGTGCTCCGGGACAGAACCACAATGAGCAGTTCTTC.

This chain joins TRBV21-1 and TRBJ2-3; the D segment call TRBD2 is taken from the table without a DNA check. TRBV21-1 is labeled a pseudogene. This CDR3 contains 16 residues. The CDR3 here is CASSPQASVGGDTQYF. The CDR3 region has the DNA TGTGCCAGCAGCCCCCAGGCTAGCGTGGGGGGGGATACGCAGTATTTT.

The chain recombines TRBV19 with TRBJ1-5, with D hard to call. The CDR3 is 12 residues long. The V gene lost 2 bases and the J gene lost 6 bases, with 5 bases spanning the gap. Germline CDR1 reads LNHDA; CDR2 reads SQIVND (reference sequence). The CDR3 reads CASSIPSQPQHF. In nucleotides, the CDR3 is TGTGCCAGTAGTATACCGAGTCAGCCCCAGCATTTT.

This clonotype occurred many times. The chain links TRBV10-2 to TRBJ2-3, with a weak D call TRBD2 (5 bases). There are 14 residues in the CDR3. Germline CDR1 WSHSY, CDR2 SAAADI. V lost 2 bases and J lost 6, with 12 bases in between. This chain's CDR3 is CASSEPTRGDTQYF. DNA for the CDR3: TGCGCCAGCAGTGAGCCGACTCGCGGGGATACGCAGTATTTT.

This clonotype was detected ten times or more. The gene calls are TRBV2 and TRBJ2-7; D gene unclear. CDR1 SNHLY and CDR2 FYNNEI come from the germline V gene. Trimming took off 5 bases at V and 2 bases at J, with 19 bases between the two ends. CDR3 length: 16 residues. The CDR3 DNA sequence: TGTGCCAGCAGTCGAACCAGGATACCTGGCACCTACGAGCAGTACTTC. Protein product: CASSRTRIPGTYEQYF.

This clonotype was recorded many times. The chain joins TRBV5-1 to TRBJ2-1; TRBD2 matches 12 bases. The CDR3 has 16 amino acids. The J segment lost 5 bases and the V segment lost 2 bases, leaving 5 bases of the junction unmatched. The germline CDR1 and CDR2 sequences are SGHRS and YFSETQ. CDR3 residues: CASSFVTSGGNNEQFF. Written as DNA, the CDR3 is TGCGCCAGCAGCTTCGTGACTAGCGGGGGAAACAATGAGCAGTTCTTC. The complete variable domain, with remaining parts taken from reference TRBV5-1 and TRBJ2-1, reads KAGVTQTPRYLIKTRGQQVTLSCSPISGHRSVSWYQQTPGQGLQFLFEYFSETQRNKGNFPGRFSGRQFSNSRSEMNVSTLELGDSALYLCASSFVTSGGNNEQFFGPGTRLTVL.

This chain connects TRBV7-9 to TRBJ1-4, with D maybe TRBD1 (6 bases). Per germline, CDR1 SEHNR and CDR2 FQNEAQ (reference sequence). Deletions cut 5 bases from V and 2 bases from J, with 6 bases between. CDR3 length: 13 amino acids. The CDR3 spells CASSQGTNEKLFF. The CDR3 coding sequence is TGTGCCAGCAGCCAGGGGACTAATGAAAAACTGTTTTTT. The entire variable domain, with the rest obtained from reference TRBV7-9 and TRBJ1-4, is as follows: DTGVSQNPRHKITKRGQNVTFRCDPISEHNRLYWYRQTLGQGPEFLTYFQNEAQLEKSRLLSDRFSAERPKGSFSTLEIQRTEQGDSAMYLCASSQGTNEKLFFGSGTQLSVL.

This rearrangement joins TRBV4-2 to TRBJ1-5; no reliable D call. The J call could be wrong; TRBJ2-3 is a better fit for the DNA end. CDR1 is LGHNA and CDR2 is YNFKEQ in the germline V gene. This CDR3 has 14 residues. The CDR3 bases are TGTGCCAGCAGCCAAGATTGGGGTGCTCAGCCCCAGTATTTT. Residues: CASSQDWGAQPQYF.

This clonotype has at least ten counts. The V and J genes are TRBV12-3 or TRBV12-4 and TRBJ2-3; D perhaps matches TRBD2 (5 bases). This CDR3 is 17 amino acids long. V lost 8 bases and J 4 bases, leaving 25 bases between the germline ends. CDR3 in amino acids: CASQISPREGRADTQYF. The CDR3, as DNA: TGTGCCAGCCAAATATCCCCTCGAGAGGGTAGGGCAGATACGCAGTATTTT.

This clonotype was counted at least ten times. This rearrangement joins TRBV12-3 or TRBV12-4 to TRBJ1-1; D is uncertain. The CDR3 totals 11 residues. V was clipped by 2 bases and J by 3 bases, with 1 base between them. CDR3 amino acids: CASSLHTEAFF. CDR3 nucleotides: TGTGCCAGCAGTTTACACACTGAAGCTTTCTTT.

The CDR3 sequence is CASSLDLTREQFF. DNA of the CDR3: TGTGCCAGCAGCTTAGATCTGACCCGGGAGCAGTTCTTC. V gene TRBV11-2 combines with J gene TRBJ2-1; D is unresolved. The CDR3 runs to 13 residues. Germline V gene sequence: CDR1 SGHAT, CDR2 FQNNGV. Trimming pared 0 bases from V and 10 bases from J, leaving 10 bases between.

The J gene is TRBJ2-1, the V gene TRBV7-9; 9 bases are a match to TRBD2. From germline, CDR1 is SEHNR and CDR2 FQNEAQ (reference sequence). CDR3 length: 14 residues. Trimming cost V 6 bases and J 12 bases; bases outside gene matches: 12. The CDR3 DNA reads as TGTGCCAGCAGTCATACGCTAGCGGGGTTGGGGCAGTTCTTC. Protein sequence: CASSHTLAGLGQFF.

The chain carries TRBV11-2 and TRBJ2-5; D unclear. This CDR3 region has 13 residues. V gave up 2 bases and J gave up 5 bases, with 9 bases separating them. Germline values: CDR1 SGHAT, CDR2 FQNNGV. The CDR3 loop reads CASSLSVRETQYF. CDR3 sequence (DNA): TGTGCCAGCAGCTTAAGCGTTAGGGAGACCCAGTACTTC.

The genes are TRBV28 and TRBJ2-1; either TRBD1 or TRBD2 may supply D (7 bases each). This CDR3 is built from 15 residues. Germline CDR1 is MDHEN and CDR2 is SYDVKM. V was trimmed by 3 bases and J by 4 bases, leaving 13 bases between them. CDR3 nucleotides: TGTGCCAGCAGTTTGGGAGGGGGCGTATACAATGAGCAGTTCTTC. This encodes CASSLGGGVYNEQFF.

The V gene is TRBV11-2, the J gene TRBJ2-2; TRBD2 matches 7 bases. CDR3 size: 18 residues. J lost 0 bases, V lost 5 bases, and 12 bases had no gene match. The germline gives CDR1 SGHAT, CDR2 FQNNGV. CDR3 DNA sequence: TGTGCCAGCAGCCCCAGAGCTTTGGCGGGGGCGAACACCGGGGAGCTGTTTTTT. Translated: CASSPRALAGANTGELFF.

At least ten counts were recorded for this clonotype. In DNA form, the CDR3 reads TGCAGTGCTAGAGAAAGGGGGCGCTACGAGCAGTACTTC. Amino acid sequence: CSARERGRYEQYF. The chain employs TRBV20-1 and TRBJ2-7; TRBD1 matches at 7 bases. Trimming cost V 0 bases and J 3 bases; bases outside gene matches: 2. CDR1 and CDR2 from the germline V gene are DFQATT and SNEGSKA (reference sequence). This CDR3 contains 13 residues.

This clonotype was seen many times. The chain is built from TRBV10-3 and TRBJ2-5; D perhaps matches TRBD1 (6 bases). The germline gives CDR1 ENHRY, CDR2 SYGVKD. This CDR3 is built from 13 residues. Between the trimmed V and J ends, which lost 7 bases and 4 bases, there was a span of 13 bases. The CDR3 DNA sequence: TGTGCCATCAATACAGGGTTGGCAGAGACCCAGTACTTC. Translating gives CAINTGLAETQYF.

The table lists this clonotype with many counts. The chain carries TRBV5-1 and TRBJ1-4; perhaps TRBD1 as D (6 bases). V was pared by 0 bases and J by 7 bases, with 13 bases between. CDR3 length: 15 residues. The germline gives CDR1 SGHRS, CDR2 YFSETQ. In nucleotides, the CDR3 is TGCGCCAGCAGCTTGGAACAGGGCAGTAGTGAAAAACTGTTTTTT. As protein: CASSLEQGSSEKLFF.

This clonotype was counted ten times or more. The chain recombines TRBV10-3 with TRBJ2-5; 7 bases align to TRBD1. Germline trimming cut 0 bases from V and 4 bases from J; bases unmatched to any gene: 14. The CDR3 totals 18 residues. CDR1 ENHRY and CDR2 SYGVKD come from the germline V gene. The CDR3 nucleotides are TGTGCCATCAGTGAGTCCACCATAAAAAAGACAGGGCGAGAGACCCAGTACTTC. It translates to CAISESTIKKTGRETQYF.

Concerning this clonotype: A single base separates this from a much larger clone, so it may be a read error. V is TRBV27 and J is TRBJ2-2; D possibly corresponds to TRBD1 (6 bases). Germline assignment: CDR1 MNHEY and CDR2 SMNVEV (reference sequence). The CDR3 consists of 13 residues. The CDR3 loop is CASSLANVGGLFF. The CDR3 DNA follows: TGTGCCAGCAGTTTAGCTAACGTAGGGGGGCTGTTTTTT.

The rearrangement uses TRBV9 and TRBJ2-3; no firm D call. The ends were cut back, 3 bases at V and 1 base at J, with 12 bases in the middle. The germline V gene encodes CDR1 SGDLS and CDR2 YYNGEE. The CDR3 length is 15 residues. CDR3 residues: CASSADRTRTDTQYF. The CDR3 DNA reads TGTGCCAGCAGCGCCGATCGGACCCGCACAGATACGCAGTATTTT.

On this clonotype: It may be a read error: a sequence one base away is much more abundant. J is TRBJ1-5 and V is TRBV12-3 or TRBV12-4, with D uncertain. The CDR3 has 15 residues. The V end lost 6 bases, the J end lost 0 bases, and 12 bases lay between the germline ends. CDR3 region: CASSPGPYSNQPQHF. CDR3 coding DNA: TGTGCCAGCAGCCCCGGGCCTTATAGCAATCAGCCCCAGCATTTT.

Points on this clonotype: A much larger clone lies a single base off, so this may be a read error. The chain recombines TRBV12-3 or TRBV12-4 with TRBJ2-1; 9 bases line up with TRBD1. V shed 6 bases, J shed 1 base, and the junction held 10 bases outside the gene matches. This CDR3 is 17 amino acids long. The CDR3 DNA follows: TGTGCCAGCAGCCCACTCTGGACAGGGGCTTCCTACAATGAGCAGTTCTTC. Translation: CASSPLWTGASYNEQFF.

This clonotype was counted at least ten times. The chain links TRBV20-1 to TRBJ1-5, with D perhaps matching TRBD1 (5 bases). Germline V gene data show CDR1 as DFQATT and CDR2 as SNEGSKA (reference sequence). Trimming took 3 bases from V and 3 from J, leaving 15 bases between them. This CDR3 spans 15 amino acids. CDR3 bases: TGCAGTGCTAGGGACAAACCTCGGATCAATCAGCCCCAGCATTTT. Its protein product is CSARDKPRINQPQHF.

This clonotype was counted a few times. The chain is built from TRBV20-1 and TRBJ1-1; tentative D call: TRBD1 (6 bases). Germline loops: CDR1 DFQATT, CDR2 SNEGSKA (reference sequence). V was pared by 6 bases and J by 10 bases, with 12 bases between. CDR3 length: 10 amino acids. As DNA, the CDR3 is TGCAGTGCAGAAAGAGGGGGAGCTTTCTTT. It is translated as CSAERGGAFF.

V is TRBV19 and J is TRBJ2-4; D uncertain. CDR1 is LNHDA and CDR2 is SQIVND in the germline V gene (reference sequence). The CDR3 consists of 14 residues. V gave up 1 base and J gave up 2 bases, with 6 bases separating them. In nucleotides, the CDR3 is TGTGCCAGTAGTATAGTAACAACCAAAAACATTCAGTACTTC. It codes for CASSIVTTKNIQYF.

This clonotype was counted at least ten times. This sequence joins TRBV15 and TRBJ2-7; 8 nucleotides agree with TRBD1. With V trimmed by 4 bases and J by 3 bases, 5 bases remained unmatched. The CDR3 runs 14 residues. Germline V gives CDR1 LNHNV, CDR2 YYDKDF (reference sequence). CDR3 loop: CATSTRTGNYEQYF. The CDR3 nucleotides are TGTGCCACCAGCACCCGGACAGGGAACTACGAGCAGTACTTC.

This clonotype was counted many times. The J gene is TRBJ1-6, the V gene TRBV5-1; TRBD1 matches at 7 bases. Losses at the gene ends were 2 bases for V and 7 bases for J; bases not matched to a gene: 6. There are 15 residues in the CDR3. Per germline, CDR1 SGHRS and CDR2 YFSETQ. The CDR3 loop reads CASSFSGTENSPLHF. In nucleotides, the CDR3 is TGCGCCAGCAGCTTCTCCGGGACAGAGAATTCACCCCTCCACTTT.

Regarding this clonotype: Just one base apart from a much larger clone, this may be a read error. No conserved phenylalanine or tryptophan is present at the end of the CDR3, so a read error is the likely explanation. Here the CDR3 DNA reads TGTGCCAGCAGCCAAGATGAGGGGGTTTACTATGGCTACACCTCC. This translates into CASSQDEGVYYGYTS. This chain connects TRBV3-1 to TRBJ1-2; the D gene is possibly TRBD1 (6 bases). V was trimmed by 0 bases and J by 3 bases, leaving 11 bases between them. This CDR3 region has 15 residues. Germline CDR1 and CDR2: LGHDT and YNNKEL (reference sequence).

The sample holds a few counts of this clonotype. The CDR3 loop is CASSLLLAGGNTQYF. The CDR3 nucleotides read TGTGCCAGCAGCTTATTGCTAGCGGGAGGGAATACGCAGTATTTT. V is TRBV7-9 and J is TRBJ2-3; 12 bases fit TRBD2. The V gene end was trimmed by 2 bases and the J gene end by 7 bases; junction bases not matched to a gene: 4. Germline CDR1 reads SEHNR; CDR2 reads FQNEAQ (reference sequence). This CDR3 comprises 15 residues.

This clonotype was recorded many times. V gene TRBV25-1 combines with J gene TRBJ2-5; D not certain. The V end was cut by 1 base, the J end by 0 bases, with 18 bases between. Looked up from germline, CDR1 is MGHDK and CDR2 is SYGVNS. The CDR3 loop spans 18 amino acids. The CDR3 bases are TGTGCCAGCAGTGAATGGGTGACATTGAAGGGCTACCAAGAGACCCAGTACTTC. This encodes CASSEWVTLKGYQETQYF.